This T cell receptor beta chain was profiled in a study of blood T cells in healthy people across ages. Findings and caveats of the study: Unknown donor CMV status possibly confounded expanded clonotype changes.

Next came a second PCR, run for about 7 to 12 cycles, which used a sample-barcoded 5' primer along with a J-beta primer mix. In TCRdb, the 5' RACE reads were re-called with MiXCR into one record per CDR3 protein. This table has about 730,000 distinct CDR3 sequences, roughly 41% appearing once. CDR3 length: 14 amino acids. V lost 6 bases and J lost 3; bases outside the gene matches: 7. This clonotype was recorded a few times. The antigen is not known. Sequenced input: blood. The origin of this receptor is a woman in her sixties in good health. The chain joins TRBV12-3 or TRBV12-4 to TRBJ2-7; 8 bases line up with TRBD2. The CDR3 DNA reads as TGTGCCAGCAGCAGTCAGCGGGGGAACTACGAGCAGTACTTC. It encodes CASSSQRGNYEQYF.